This T cell receptor beta chain appears in the sequencing data of a study of T cell changes during pregnancy in multiple sclerosis (dated by TCRdb to about 2019). About the study as a whole: Changes in the T cell repertoire over the course of pregnancy were examined in this study in women with multiple sclerosis.

The library was obtained by the immunoSEQ multiplex PCR assay. Here the immuneACCESS table is served through TCRdb, limited to in-frame sequences with V and J called. Missing clones are a known gap in these copies; in checked studies unresolved V genes cover under half, and the rest lacks a known reason. The sample table lists more than 80,000 clones, roughly 92% of them with a count of one. Of the sample, less than 2% is held by the ten largest clones. With regard to this clone: Its binding antigen is unknown. The record has no base qualities; no much larger clone is one base away.

Sequencing was performed on peripheral blood, taken after pregnancy. The receptor was derived from a female donor with multiple sclerosis, enrolled in a pregnancy study.

The DNA reads TGTGCCAGTAGTACTCAACAGGGGAATGAAAAACTGTTTTTT. This is translated as CASSTQQGNEKLFF. The chain links TRBV19 with TRBJ1-4, and TRBD1 matches 7 of the central bases. The germline V gene (reference sequence) yields LNHDA for CDR1 and SQIVND for CDR2. From the cysteine up to the phenylalanine, the CDR3 has a length of 14 residues. The read is trimmed to its CDR3 DNA, 42 bases read in frame from base 1. V lost 4 bases and J lost 5 bases, and the count of bases not matched to a germline gene is 4.